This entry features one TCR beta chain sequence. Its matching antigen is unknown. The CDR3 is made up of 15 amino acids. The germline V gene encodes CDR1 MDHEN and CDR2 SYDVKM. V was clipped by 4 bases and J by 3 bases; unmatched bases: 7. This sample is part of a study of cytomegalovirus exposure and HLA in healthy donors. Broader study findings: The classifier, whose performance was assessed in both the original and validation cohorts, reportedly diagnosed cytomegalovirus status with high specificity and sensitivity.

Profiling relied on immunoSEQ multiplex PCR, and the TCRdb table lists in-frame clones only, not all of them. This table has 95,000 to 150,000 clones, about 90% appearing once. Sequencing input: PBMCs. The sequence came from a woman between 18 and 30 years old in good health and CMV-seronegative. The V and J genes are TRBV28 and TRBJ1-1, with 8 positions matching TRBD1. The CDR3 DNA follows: TGTGCCAGCAGTTCAGCCGGGACAGGACACACTGAAGCTTTCTTT. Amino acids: CASSSAGTGHTEAFF.